This T cell receptor (beta chain) was identified in a study of T cell responses to AZD1222 COVID-19 vaccine. Germline CDR1 SGHDN, CDR2 FVKESK. The CDR3 runs 16 residues. With 0 bases clipped from V and 1 base from J, the junction kept 4 bases outside the gene matches. TCRdb keeps only in-frame clones here, not all; method: immunoSEQ multiplex PCR. The data hold about 150,000 clones, with over 90% observed a single time. Points on this clone: No antigen is known for it.

The study's findings and limits: Clonal diversity was possibly underestimated; the donors were predominantly white British and more often female. After the peak T cell response, and only then, were repertoires sampled.

The sequencing used peripheral blood, collected on day 0 of AZD1222 vaccination. V and J are TRBV14 and TRBJ2-3, with TRBD2 matching 7 bases. This clonotype was obtained from an adult in good health. This CDR3 reads CASSQDVRGGTDTQYF. The CDR3 nucleotides are TGTGCCAGCAGCCAAGATGTCCGGGGGGGCACAGATACGCAGTATTTT.